This is a list of T cell receptor beta chains from one sample in a study of T cells after yellow fever vaccination. MiXCR, applied by TCRdb to the 5' RACE reads, yields one record per CDR3 protein. The sample lists 450,000 to 600,000 distinct CDR3 sequences, 13% occurring once. This specimen consisted of PBMCs, obtained on the day of the yellow fever booster vaccination. Receptor source: a man aged 25 to 40 who received the YFV17D yellow fever vaccine. The CDR3 runs from the conserved cysteine through the conserved F or W. D genes are given only for firm matches. A clone size is listed for some rows: how often the clone was seen (once, few, many), or a class if it is expanded.

J gene,V gene,D gene,clone size,CDR3 protein,CDR3 DNA
TRBJ2-3,TRBV28,TRBD2,few,CASGLAENTDTQYF,TGTGCCAGTGGACTAGCGGAAAACACAGATACGCAGTATTTT
TRBJ2-3,TRBV20-1,.,few,CSAQTDTQYF,TGCAGTGCGCAAACAGATACGCAGTATTTT
TRBJ2-7,TRBV27,.,.,CASSSGAAYEQYF,TGTGCCAGCAGTTCTGGGGCGGCCTACGAGCAGTACTTC
TRBJ2-7,TRBV28,TRBD2,many,CASTAGLAGGMRHYEQYF,TGTGCCAGCACCGCGGGACTAGCGGGAGGGATGCGGCACTACGAGCAGTACTTC
TRBJ2-1,TRBV7-9,TRBD1,.,CASSQNAGQGFVYEQFF,TGTGCCAGCAGCCAAAATGCGGGACAGGGGTTCGTATATGAGCAGTTCTTC
TRBJ2-2,TRBV5-1,.,few,CASSPGISGAGELFF,TGCGCCAGCAGCCCCGGGATCTCAGGGGCCGGGGAGCTGTTTTTT
TRBJ2-3,TRBV20-1,.,.,CSASEITDTQYF,TGCAGTGCTAGCGAGATCACAGATACGCAGTATTTT
TRBJ2-3,TRBV7-2,TRBD2,.,CASSLGGGSSTDTQYF,TGTGCCAGCAGCTTAGGGGGGGGTTCTAGCACAGATACGCAGTATTTT
TRBJ1-4,TRBV5-1,.,.,CASSLRDATNEKLFF,TGCGCCAGCAGCTTGAGGGACGCAACTAATGAAAAACTGTTTTTT
TRBJ2-2,TRBV3-1,.,few,CASSPRPVSGELFF,TGTGCCAGCAGCCCACGACCGGTTTCCGGGGAGCTGTTTTTT
TRBJ2-2,TRBV6-5,.,few,CASSYSGDTGELFF,TGTGCCAGCAGTTACTCAGGTGACACCGGGGAGCTGTTTTTT
TRBJ2-3,TRBV5-1,TRBD2,few,CASSPGLAGAQYF,TGCGCCAGCAGCCCGGGACTAGCGGGAGCGCAGTATTTT
TRBJ2-1,TRBV5-1,TRBD2,few,CASSPQTSGIVVDEQFF,TGCGCCAGCAGCCCGCAGACAAGCGGGATCGTGGTCGATGAGCAGTTCTTC
TRBJ1-5,TRBV7-2,.,.,CASGLGRNQPQHF,TGTGCCAGCGGACTGGGACGCAATCAGCCCCAGCATTTT
TRBJ2-7,TRBV29-1,.,.,CSVDPGLGSYEQYF,TGCAGCGTCGACCCCGGGCTGGGCTCCTACGAGCAGTACTTC
TRBJ1-2,TRBV5-1,.,few,CASGRESALYGYTF,TGCGCCAGCGGACGGGAGTCCGCACTCTATGGCTACACCTTC
TRBJ2-3,TRBV2,TRBD2,few,CASSVIGSGRDTQYF,TGTGCCAGCAGTGTTATCGGTAGCGGGAGGGATACGCAGTATTTT
TRBJ2-7,TRBV29-1,.,.,CRAPRDRSREQYF,TGCAGGGCCCCTAGAGACCGCTCCCGCGAGCAGTACTTC
TRBJ1-5,TRBV11-2,TRBD1,few,CASSLLGRQGVRNQPQHF,TGTGCCAGCAGCTTACTGGGACGACAGGGTGTTCGCAATCAGCCCCAGCATTTT
TRBJ2-7,TRBV29-1,.,few,CSVRSGLGDEQYF,TGCAGCGTTCGTAGCGGCTTGGGCGACGAGCAGTACTTC
TRBJ2-2,TRBV15,.,.,CATSIGVEVTGELFF,TGTGCCACCAGCATTGGGGTCGAAGTCACCGGGGAGCTGTTTTTT
TRBJ2-1,TRBV27,TRBD2,.,CASNLGGSYNEQFF,TGTGCCAGCAACTTGGGAGGGTCCTACAATGAGCAGTTCTTC
TRBJ1-5,TRBV5-1,.,few,CASSLEGGRSNQPQHF,TGCGCCAGCAGCTTGGAGGGGGGCAGAAGCAATCAGCCCCAGCATTTT
TRBJ2-7,TRBV15,TRBD1,few,CATSGTGRHSYEQYF,TGTGCCACCAGTGGGACAGGCCGACATTCCTACGAGCAGTACTTC
TRBJ2-3,TRBV5-1,.,few,CASRYTAGPTPTDTQYF,TGCGCCAGCAGGTACACAGCGGGCCCGACGCCCACAGATACGCAGTATTTT
TRBJ2-1,TRBV5-6,TRBD2,many,CASSPIPWTSGKYNEQFF,TGTGCCAGCAGCCCAATCCCGTGGACTAGCGGGAAGTACAATGAGCAGTTCTTC
TRBJ2-1,TRBV15,.,few,CATSSPYGGYNEQFF,TGTGCCACCAGCAGCCCCTATGGGGGATACAATGAGCAGTTCTTC
TRBJ2-5,TRBV5-4,TRBD1,.,CASSSGQGAKETQYF,TGTGCCAGCAGCTCTGGACAGGGGGCGAAAGAGACCCAGTACTTC
TRBJ1-5,TRBV7-2,.,few,CASSLMGAGQPQHF,TGTGCCAGCAGCTTAATGGGGGCCGGTCAGCCCCAGCATTTT
TRBJ1-5,TRBV28,.,few,CASGRGDQPQHF,TGTGCCAGCGGACGGGGGGATCAGCCCCAGCATTTT
TRBJ2-5,TRBV6-5,.,.,CASSWGVGETQYF,TGTGCCAGCAGTTGGGGGGTTGGAGAGACCCAGTACTTC
TRBJ1-1,TRBV6-5,.,few,CASSYSGGAAFF,TGTGCCAGCAGTTACAGCGGGGGAGCAGCTTTCTTT
TRBJ2-3,TRBV4-1,.,many,CASSLRTDNSDTQYF,TGCGCCAGCAGCCTCCGGACAGATAATTCAGATACGCAGTATTTT
TRBJ2-7,TRBV6-2/TRBV6-3,.,.,CASSYTRTHSYEQYF,TGTGCCAGCAGTTATACCCGGACACACTCCTACGAGCAGTACTTC
TRBJ2-1,TRBV5-1,.,few,CASSIGTFNEQFF,TGCGCCAGCAGCATAGGGACTTTCAATGAGCAGTTCTTC
TRBJ2-1,TRBV20-1,TRBD2,few,CSASAGGPYEQFF,TGCAGTGCCTCAGCGGGAGGGCCCTATGAGCAGTTCTTC
TRBJ2-7,TRBV3-1,.,few,CASSQVGPAINF,TGTGCCAGCAGCCAAGTTGGGCCTGCTATTAACTTC
TRBJ2-3,TRBV20-1,.,.,CSARDEGLTDTQYF,TGCAGTGCTAGAGATGAGGGGTTGACAGATACGCAGTATTTT
TRBJ1-3,TRBV6-5,.,.,CASSYSQGSGNTIYF,TGTGCCAGCAGTTACTCTCAGGGGTCTGGAAACACCATATATTTT
TRBJ1-1,TRBV29-1,.,.,CSVGEGTEAFF,TGCAGCGTGGGCGAAGGCACTGAAGCTTTCTTT
TRBJ2-1,TRBV20-1,.,.,CSARVPDSGSFHEQFF,TGCAGTGCTAGAGTTCCCGACAGCGGTAGCTTCCATGAGCAGTTCTTC
TRBJ2-1,TRBV4-3,TRBD2,few,CASSHSWTSGSGEQFF,TGCGCCAGCAGCCACTCTTGGACTAGCGGGAGCGGTGAGCAGTTCTTC
TRBJ1-5,TRBV7-2,.,many,CASSLQPDQPQHF,TGTGCCAGCAGCTTACAACCGGATCAGCCCCAGCATTTT
TRBJ2-3,TRBV6-1,TRBD2,.,CAIDGTSGGTDTQYF,TGTGCCATCGACGGGACTAGCGGAGGCACAGATACGCAGTATTTT
TRBJ2-5,TRBV6-2/TRBV6-3,.,few,CASSYLGAANQETQYF,TGTGCCAGCAGTTATCTAGGGGCGGCTAATCAAGAGACCCAGTACTTC
TRBJ2-2,TRBV29-1,.,.,CSGTISTNTGELFF,TGCAGCGGGACGATCAGTACGAACACCGGGGAGCTGTTTTTT
TRBJ1-1,TRBV7-6,.,.,CASSSWGGRNTEAFF,TGTGCCAGCAGCTCTTGGGGGGGAAGGAACACTGAAGCTTTCTTT
TRBJ2-7,TRBV7-9,.,few,CARSPGHGGYEQYF,TGTGCCAGGAGCCCCGGACATGGTGGGTACGAGCAGTACTTC
TRBJ2-5,TRBV10-3,.,few,CAISEGVGTETQYF,TGTGCCATCAGTGAGGGGGTGGGTACGGAGACCCAGTACTTC
TRBJ1-3,TRBV28,TRBD1,few,CASSLLTGAGNTIYF,TGTGCCAGCAGTTTACTGACAGGGGCAGGAAACACCATATATTTT
TRBJ1-1,TRBV11-3,.,few,CASSLYGGTEAFF,TGTGCCAGCAGCTTGTACGGAGGCACTGAAGCTTTCTTT
TRBJ1-2,TRBV7-2,.,few,CASSRDKPDYGYTF,TGTGCCAGCAGCCGCGACAAGCCTGACTATGGCTACACCTTC